This T cell receptor beta chain was recovered during a study of lymphopenia after photon versus proton radiotherapy. Study-level points and caveats: Survival link was tested only in deceased patients; proton benefit remains a possibility. Oligoclonal CD8+ Temra expansion after nadir drove photon patients' diversity drop.

Turning to this clone: Its target is unknown.

V was pared by 5 bases and J by 3 bases, with 12 bases between. CDR3 length equals 14 residues. Germline-derived CDR1 and CDR2 are SEHNR and FQNEAQ (reference sequence). TCRdb's table, derived via immunoSEQ multiplex PCR, lists solely in-frame clones and lacks some. The table has around 160,000 clones, about 85% seen once. The sequence was collected from a man over 45 with gastric cancer. Here the sequenced sample was peripheral blood, taken from a patient treated with photon-based radiotherapy. The chain couples TRBV7-9 to TRBJ2-3; D call uncertain. The CDR3 nucleotides are TGTGCCAGCAGCCCCTCGAAAGGGACAGATACGCAGTATTTT. Translated: CASSPSKGTDTQYF.